This TCR beta chain appears in the sequencing data of a study of CD8 T cells in ankylosing spondylitis. Regarding the study as a whole: One TCR beta motif, made up of several highly homologous variants, appeared characteristic of ankylosing spondylitis blood. Matched ankylosing spondylitis synovial fluid reportedly showed significant enrichment of disease-linked clones.

Quantitative molecular-barcoded 5'-RACE generated the TCR beta libraries. TCRdb reprocessed the 5' RACE reads via MiXCR and lists one record per CDR3 protein. The sample includes approximately 190,000 distinct CDR3 sequences, over 10% of them seen just once. This clonotype occurred a few times. Antigen specificity is unknown. This CDR3 has 13 amino acids. Trimming took 5 bases from V and 3 from J, leaving 11 bases between them. The V gene's germline CDR1 is SGHTA and CDR2 FQGTGA. The chain links TRBV7-3 to TRBJ2-7, with a weak D call TRBD2 (6 bases). The TCR was taken from a female donor with ankylosing spondylitis or in good health (not recorded which). Input material: blood, either unsorted or a sorted T cell fraction (not recorded which). The CDR3: CASSRDFLYEQYF. The DNA for the CDR3 is TGTGCCAGCAGCAGGGACTTTCTCTACGAGCAGTACTTC.